A selection of T cell receptor beta chains follows, all from one sample in a study of T cell repertoires in cytomegalovirus infection. TCRdb passed the reads through MiXCR, listing each CDR3 protein once. The sample includes 200,000 to 300,000 distinct CDR3 sequences, approximately 14% seen only once; the top ten take about 8.7%. Sample: PBMCs. The receptors stem from a human donor in good health (CMV status not recorded). Some clones in this sample may be carry-over from other donors' samples. The CDR3 runs from the conserved cysteine through the conserved F or W. The D gene is left open where the match is weak. The listing skips clone size in some rows; elsewhere it reads once, few, many or a size class.

d_call	clone_size	v_call	j_call	cdr3_aa	cdr3_nt
.	few	TRBV7-9	TRBJ2-1	CASSLGVGQIDEQFF	TGTGCCAGCAGCTTGGGTGTAGGACAAATCGATGAGCAGTTCTTC
.	.	TRBV25-1	TRBJ1-1	CASSDGVAFF	TGTGCCAGCAGTGACGGGGTAGCTTTCTTT
TRBD1	.	TRBV5-8	TRBJ2-1	CASSWTGGIGDNEQFF	TGTGCCAGCAGCTGGACAGGGGGCATAGGAGACAATGAGCAGTTCTTC
.	few	TRBV12-3/TRBV12-4	TRBJ1-6	CASSFPGNNSPLHF	TGTGCCAGCAGTTTTCCCGGGAATAATTCACCCCTCCACTTT
.	many	TRBV7-3	TRBJ1-1	CASSSGQLTQRTEAFF	TGTGCCAGCAGCTCAGGACAGCTAACCCAGAGGACTGAAGCTTTCTTT
TRBD1	.	TRBV10-3	TRBJ2-7	CATWDRGIHEQYF	TGTGCCACATGGGACAGGGGGATCCACGAGCAGTACTTC
.	few	TRBV6-2/TRBV6-3	TRBJ2-5	CASSYRFAETQYF	TGTGCCAGCAGTTACAGGTTCGCGGAGACCCAGTACTTC
TRBD1	.	TRBV12-5	TRBJ2-5	CASGLGDRDGETQYF	TGTGCTAGTGGTTTGGGGGACAGGGATGGCGAGACCCAGTACTTC
TRBD2	few	TRBV7-2	TRBJ2-1	CASSTRGRTSGRYNEQFF	TGTGCCAGCAGCACCCGCGGCAGGACTAGCGGCCGGTACAATGAGCAGTTCTTC
.	few	TRBV10-3	TRBJ1-5	CAISDYSNQPQHF	TGTGCCATCAGTGACTATAGCAATCAGCCCCAGCATTTT
TRBD1	.	TRBV20-1	TRBJ1-3	CSAEGQRKDTIYF	TGCAGTGCTGAGGGACAGAGGAAGGACACCATATATTTT
.	.	TRBV12-3/TRBV12-4	TRBJ2-7	CASSFRGTLTYEQYF	TGTGCCAGCAGTTTCCGCGGGACACTCACCTACGAGCAGTACTTC
TRBD1	.	TRBV15	TRBJ2-1	CATSKEGRRGDRGTSEQFF	TGTGCCACCAGTAAAGAGGGCCGGCGAGGGGACAGGGGAACGTCTGAGCAGTTCTTC
.	many	TRBV20-1	TRBJ2-5	CSAKSGPTLGETQYF	TGCAGTGCTAAATCGGGCCCGACCCTCGGGGAGACCCAGTACTTC
.	few	TRBV24-1	TRBJ2-5	CATSGFQGLTGETQYF	TGTGCCACCAGTGGATTCCAGGGCCTAACTGGAGAGACCCAGTACTTC
TRBD2	few	TRBV29-1	TRBJ2-3	CSVEGGGTDTQYF	TGCAGCGTTGAAGGGGGGGGGACAGATACGCAGTATTTT
.	.	TRBV12-3/TRBV12-4	TRBJ2-1	CASSWQSVDEQFF	TGTGCCAGCAGTTGGCAATCGGTGGATGAGCAGTTCTTC
.	few	TRBV5-6	TRBJ2-7	CASSFPPGEEQYF	TGTGCCAGCAGCTTCCCGCCCGGGGAAGAGCAGTACTTC
TRBD1	few	TRBV2	TRBJ2-7	CASTVVGTGDDEQYF	TGTGCCAGCACCGTAGTCGGGACAGGGGATGACGAGCAGTACTTC
TRBD2	many	TRBV7-2	TRBJ2-1	CASSQREVLYNEQFF	TGTGCCAGCAGCCAACGGGAGGTTCTCTACAATGAGCAGTTCTTC
TRBD1	.	TRBV5-1	TRBJ1-4	CASRHGQDPPTNEKLFF	TGCGCCAGCAGGCACGGACAGGATCCTCCAACTAATGAAAAACTGTTTTTT
TRBD2	few	TRBV5-1	TRBJ2-5	CASSMTSAWGETQYF	TGCGCCAGCAGCATGACTAGCGCTTGGGGAGAGACCCAGTACTTC
TRBD2	many	TRBV7-8	TRBJ2-2	CASSPLAGGTGELFF	TGTGCCAGCAGCCCTCTAGCGGGGGGCACCGGGGAGCTGTTTTTT
TRBD2	.	TRBV6-6	TRBJ2-2	CASSYWGVAGAGELFF	TGTGCCAGCAGTTACTGGGGGGTAGCGGGAGCCGGGGAGCTGTTTTTT
.	.	TRBV20-1	TRBJ2-7	CSAGGRLYEQYF	TGCAGTGCTGGTGGGAGACTCTACGAGCAGTACTTC
.	few	TRBV7-2	TRBJ2-3	CASSSRLITDTQYF	TGTGCCAGCAGCTCCAGACTTATCACAGATACGCAGTATTTT
.	many	TRBV7-9	TRBJ2-7	CASSLSSGSGYEQYF	TGTGCCAGCAGCTTAAGTTCAGGGTCGGGCTACGAGCAGTACTTC
.	many	TRBV7-9	TRBJ2-3	CASSERPGTTTDTQYF	TGTGCCAGCAGCGAACGCCCGGGGACCACCACAGATACGCAGTATTTT
TRBD2	.	TRBV28	TRBJ2-1	CASSSASGSGNEQFF	TGTGCCAGCAGTTCGGCCAGCGGGAGTGGCAATGAGCAGTTCTTC
TRBD2	few	TRBV6-2/TRBV6-3	TRBJ2-5	CASSYRRPGGKTQYF	TGTGCCAGCAGTTACCGACGTCCCGGGGGGAAGACCCAGTACTTC
TRBD2	.	TRBV14	TRBJ2-1	CASSRGLREGRYNEQFF	TGTGCCAGCAGCCGAGGGTTGCGGGAGGGCCGGTACAATGAGCAGTTCTTC
.	many	TRBV7-9	TRBJ2-5	CASSLTVETQYF	TGTGCCAGCAGCTTGACAGTGGAGACCCAGTACTTC